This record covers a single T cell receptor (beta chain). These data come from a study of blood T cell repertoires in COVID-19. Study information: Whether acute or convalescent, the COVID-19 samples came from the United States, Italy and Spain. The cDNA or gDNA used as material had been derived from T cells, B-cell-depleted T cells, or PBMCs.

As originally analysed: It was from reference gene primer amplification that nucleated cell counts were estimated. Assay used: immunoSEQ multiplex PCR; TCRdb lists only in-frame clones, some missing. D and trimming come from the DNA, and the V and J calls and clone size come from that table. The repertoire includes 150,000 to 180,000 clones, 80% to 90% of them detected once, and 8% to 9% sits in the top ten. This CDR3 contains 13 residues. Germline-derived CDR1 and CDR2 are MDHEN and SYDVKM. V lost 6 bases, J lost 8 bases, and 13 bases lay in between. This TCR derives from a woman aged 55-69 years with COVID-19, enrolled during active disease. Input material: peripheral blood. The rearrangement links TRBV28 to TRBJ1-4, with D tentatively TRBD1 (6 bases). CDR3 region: CASSGQLREKLFF. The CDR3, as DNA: TGTGCCAGCAGCGGACAGCTGCGCGAAAAACTGTTTTTT. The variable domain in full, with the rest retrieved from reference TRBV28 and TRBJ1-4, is DVKVTQSSRYLVKRTGEKVFLECVQDMDHENMFWYRQDPGLGLRLIYFSYDVKMKEKGDIPEGYSVSREKKERFSLILESASTNQTSMYLCASSGQLREKLFFGSGTQLSVL.